Presented here are 26 T cell receptor beta chains from one specimen sequenced in a study of CD8 T cells in Susac syndrome. After extraction with the RNeasy kit, about 0.45 to 1 ug of the RNA was reverse transcribed using random hexamers. TCRdb re-called the immunoSEQ multiplex PCR reads with MiXCR, one entry per CDR3 protein. The data show 180,000 or so distinct CDR3 sequences, about 95% seen once. Specimen: CD4+ T cells from PBMCs. These receptors came from a human donor in good health.

The CDR3 DNA reads TGTGCCAGCAGCCAAGATGGGGGAGAGACCCAGTACTTC. It translates to CASSQDGGETQYF. The J gene is TRBJ2-5, the V gene TRBV3-1; D might be TRBD1 or TRBD2, each matching 5 bases. Germline V gives CDR1 LGHDT, CDR2 YNNKEL (reference sequence). Trimming removed 0 bases at V and 4 bases at J, with 6 bases between. The CDR3 covers 13 residues.

This chain connects TRBV18 to TRBJ2-2; the match to TRBD1 covers 9 bases. V lost 6 bases and J lost 0; bases outside the gene matches: 8. The CDR3 covers 17 residues. The germline V gene has CDR1 KGHSH and CDR2 LQKENI. The CDR3 DNA is TGTGCCAGCTCGCCTCCGGACAGGGGCTCGAACACCGGGGAGCTGTTTTTT. This sequence encodes CASSPPDRGSNTGELFF. The full variable domain, rest sourced from reference TRBV18 and TRBJ2-2, is NAGVMQNPRHLVRRRGQEARLRCSPMKGHSHVYWYRQLPEEGLKFMVYLQKENIIDESGMPKERFSAEFPKEGPSILRIQQVVRGDSAAYFCASSPPDRGSNTGELFFGEGSRLTVL.

The chain carries TRBV29-1 and TRBJ2-1; 11 positions agree with TRBD2. CDR1 is SQVTM and CDR2 is ANQGSEA in the germline V gene. V was pared by 8 bases and J by 6 bases, with 6 bases of the junction left unmatched. CDR3 length: 13 residues. CDR3 residues: CSLLAGGLNEQFF. The CDR3 bases are TGCAGCCTTTTAGCGGGGGGGCTCAATGAGCAGTTCTTC.

Here the CDR3 DNA reads TGCAGTGCTAGTGACGGCTACTATGGCTACACCTTC. Translation gives CSASDGYYGYTF. The chain employs TRBV20-1 and TRBJ1-2, with no clear D. CDR1 DFQATT and CDR2 SNEGSKA come from the germline V gene (reference sequence). This CDR3 is built from 12 residues. V shed 3 bases and J shed 3 bases, with 8 bases lying between them.

The rearrangement links TRBV20-1 to TRBJ2-6, with D hard to call. V lost 3 bases, J lost 1 base, and 7 bases lay in between. The germline gives CDR1 DFQATT, CDR2 SNEGSKA (reference sequence). This CDR3 comprises 14 residues. This chain's CDR3 is CSARKDSGANVLTF. The CDR3 DNA is TGCAGTGCTAGGAAGGATTCTGGGGCCAACGTCCTGACTTTC.

The genes are TRBV7-2 and TRBJ2-5, with 7 bases identical to TRBD1. V shed 3 bases and J 5 bases; nucleotides not matched to a gene: 12. CDR3 length: 16 amino acids. CDR1 is SGHTA and CDR2 is FQGNSA in the germline V gene. Here the CDR3 DNA reads TGTGCCAGCAGCTTGTACGACAGGGACCCGGGGGAGACCCAGTACTTC. The encoded protein is CASSLYDRDPGETQYF.

In its sample, this clonotype was seen once. J is TRBJ2-1 and V is TRBV6-2 or TRBV6-3, with 10 positions matching TRBD1. Losses at the gene ends were 6 bases for V and 4 bases for J; bases not matched to a gene: 3. Germline CDR1 is MNHEY and CDR2 is SVGEGT. The CDR3 sequence is 14 residues long. This chain's CDR3 is CASRPGQGYNEQFF. CDR3 sequence (DNA): TGTGCCAGCAGGCCGGGACAGGGGTACAATGAGCAGTTCTTC.

The chain links TRBV30 to TRBJ2-5; 13 positions agree with TRBD2. Germline V lookup: CDR1 GTSNPN, CDR2 SVGIG (reference sequence). CDR3 size: 14 residues. Trimming at V came to 5 bases and at J to 4 bases, leaving 4 bases not matched to a gene. CDR3 amino acids: CAWSRLAGGETQYF. The CDR3, as DNA: TGTGCCTGGTCGCGACTAGCGGGGGGAGAGACCCAGTACTTC.

The chain combines TRBV20-1 with TRBJ2-7; 9 bases fit TRBD2. Germline trimming cut 3 bases from V and 2 bases from J; bases unmatched to any gene: 2. The CDR3 runs to 13 residues. CDR1 is DFQATT, CDR2 SNEGSKA, per germline (reference sequence). The chain's CDR3 is CSASGGGAYEQYF. In nucleotides, the CDR3 is TGCAGTGCTAGCGGCGGGGGGGCCTACGAGCAGTACTTC.

The V gene is TRBV3-1, the J gene TRBJ2-5; 7 bases line up with TRBD2. The CDR3 has 12 amino acids. The germline gives CDR1 LGHDT, CDR2 YNNKEL (reference sequence). Trimming at V came to 3 bases and at J to 5 bases, leaving 0 bases not matched to a gene. The CDR3 spells CASSHGGETQYF. The CDR3 nucleotides read TGTGCCAGCAGCCACGGGGGGGAGACCCAGTACTTC.

This rearrangement joins TRBV30 to TRBJ1-5; D gene unclear. V lost 3 bases and J lost 5, with 14 bases in between. This CDR3 region has 14 residues. Germline V CDR1 and CDR2: GTSNPN, SVGIG (reference sequence). As DNA, the CDR3 is TGTGCCTGGAGAAGTTCAAGGAGGCATCAGCCCCAGCATTTT. This codes for CAWRSSRRHQPQHF.

This chain links TRBV29-1 with TRBJ1-5; TRBD1 aligns across 8 bases. J lost 2 bases, V lost 5 bases, and 14 bases had no gene match. The CDR3 is 17 residues long. Germline CDR1 is SQVTM and CDR2 is ANQGSEA. The CDR3 loop is CSVPGQGRVVGNQPQHF. CDR3 bases: TGCAGCGTTCCAGGACAGGGTAGGGTGGTAGGCAATCAGCCCCAGCATTTT.

This chain's CDR3 is CASSLAGLAASYEQYF. The CDR3 region has the DNA TGCGCCAGCAGCTTGGCTGGACTAGCGGCCTCCTACGAGCAGTACTTC. The V gene is TRBV5-1, the J gene TRBJ2-7; 10 nucleotides align to TRBD2. V gave up 0 bases and J gave up 0 bases; unmatched junction bases: 3. Germline CDR1 reads SGHRS; CDR2 reads YFSETQ. This CDR3 region has 16 residues.

This chain links TRBV12-3 or TRBV12-4 with TRBJ2-7; perhaps TRBD2 as D (5 bases). This CDR3 contains 13 residues. V was cut by 5 bases and J by 7 bases, with 15 bases left in between. The CDR3 loop is CASSPPVGGEQYF. DNA of the CDR3: TGTGCCAGCAGTCCCCCAGTGGGCGGGGAGCAGTACTTC.

The count of this clonotype is one. The rearrangement joins TRBV29-1 to TRBJ2-3, with TRBD2 matching over 10 bases. Trimming removed 6 bases from V and 2 bases from J; junction bases left unmatched: 5. CDR3 size: 14 residues. Germline V lookup: CDR1 SQVTM, CDR2 ANQGSEA. Written as DNA, the CDR3 is TGCAGCGTCGCCACTAGCGGGAACACAGATACGCAGTATTTT. It is translated as CSVATSGNTDTQYF.

J is TRBJ1-1 and V is TRBV20-1; D unclear. Between the trimmed V and J ends, which lost 3 bases and 1 base, there was a span of 6 bases. Germline V lookup: CDR1 DFQATT, CDR2 SNEGSKA (reference sequence). The CDR3 contains 12 residues. CDR3 protein: CSASPANTEAFF. The CDR3 bases are TGCAGTGCTAGTCCAGCGAACACTGAAGCTTTCTTT.

This chain uses TRBV20-1 with TRBJ1-1, with TRBD1 as a possible D gene (5 bases). Germline V gene data show CDR1 as DFQATT and CDR2 as SNEGSKA (reference sequence). V shed 0 bases and J shed 3 bases, with 14 bases lying between them. The CDR3 length is 15 residues. CDR3 DNA: TGCAGTGCTAGAGATCTAGGGGCGGGGGACACTGAAGCTTTCTTT. Residues: CSARDLGAGDTEAFF.

V gene TRBV29-1 combines with J gene TRBJ1-3; D call uncertain. Trimming left V 6 bases short and J 4 bases short, with 19 bases between. This CDR3 has 15 residues. Germline V gene lookup returns CDR1 SQVTM and CDR2 ANQGSEA. The CDR3 sequence is CSVADAAQLGNTIYF. CDR3 DNA sequence: TGCAGCGTCGCTGATGCGGCCCAGTTAGGAAACACCATATATTTT.

The CDR3 region is CASSLEGDSYNEQFF. CDR3 in DNA: TGTGCCAGCAGTTTGGAGGGGGACTCCTACAATGAGCAGTTCTTC. This sequence joins TRBV27 and TRBJ2-1, with D tentatively TRBD1 or TRBD2 (6 bases each). The CDR3 is 15 amino acids. V was cut by 3 bases and J by 0 bases, with 9 bases left in between. The germline V gene encodes CDR1 MNHEY and CDR2 SMNVEV (reference sequence).

The CDR3 DNA sequence: TGTGCCAGTAGTATTCGGGCGGGACAGGGCCAGGATACGCAGTATTTT. Translated, it gives CASSIRAGQGQDTQYF. This chain connects TRBV19 to TRBJ2-3; 9 nucleotides match TRBD1. Germline V lookup: CDR1 LNHDA, CDR2 SQIVND (reference sequence). The CDR3 totals 16 residues. J was trimmed by 6 bases and V by 3 bases; bases with no gene match: 10.

This chain connects TRBV5-1 to TRBJ2-1; 11 nucleotides line up with TRBD1. The V gene end was trimmed by 4 bases and the J gene end by 8 bases; junction bases not matched to a gene: 8. The CDR3 length is 15 residues. Germline assignment: CDR1 SGHRS and CDR2 YFSETQ. The CDR3 loop is CASSGGTGGVDEQFF. Written as DNA, the CDR3 is TGCGCCAGCAGCGGCGGGACAGGGGGAGTGGATGAGCAGTTCTTC.

CDR3 DNA: TGCAGTGCTCGGGACTACTCCACAGATACGCAGTATTTT. Translation gives CSARDYSTDTQYF. The V and J genes are TRBV20-1 and TRBJ2-3, with TRBD2 matching 7 bases. The CDR3 spans 13 residues. Looked up from germline, CDR1 is DFQATT and CDR2 is SNEGSKA (reference sequence). J gave up 2 bases and V 5 bases, and 4 bases lay outside the gene matches.

This CDR3 is CASRVSYGETQYF. As DNA, the CDR3 is TGTGCCAGCAGGGTTAGCTATGGAGAGACCCAGTACTTC. The V gene is TRBV2, the J gene TRBJ2-5; no reliable D call. This CDR3 spans 13 amino acids. Per the germline V gene, CDR1 is SNHLY and CDR2 is FYNNEI. Between the trimmed V and J ends, which lost 6 bases and 4 bases, there was a span of 12 bases.

The chain uses TRBV6-5 and TRBJ2-5; D perhaps matches TRBD2 (5 bases). Germline values: CDR1 MNHEY, CDR2 SVGAGI. V lost 5 bases and J lost 7, with 11 bases in between. The CDR3 totals 12 residues. CDR3 DNA sequence: TGTGCCAGCAGTCGGGAATACGGGACCCAGTACTTC. This codes for CASSREYGTQYF.

V is TRBV7-2 and J is TRBJ2-6; 11 nucleotides agree with TRBD1. Germline-derived CDR1 and CDR2 are SGHTA and FQGNSA. The CDR3 sequence is 18 residues long. The V gene end was trimmed by 4 bases and the J gene end by 4 bases; junction bases not matched to a gene: 9. The CDR3 spells CASSSRTGGFSGANVLTF. The CDR3 region has the DNA TGTGCCAGCAGCTCTCGGACAGGGGGCTTCTCCGGGGCCAACGTCCTGACTTTC.

The chain recombines TRBV3-1 with TRBJ1-4; the D is unclear. Germline CDR1 is LGHDT and CDR2 is YNNKEL (reference sequence). The CDR3 runs to 15 residues. Trimming removed 3 bases from V and 3 bases from J, with 11 bases in between. CDR3 sequence (DNA): TGTGCCAGCAGCCAGCAGGTTTTGGCTAATGAAAAACTGTTTTTT. Translating gives CASSQQVLANEKLFF.